Reported below is one T cell receptor (beta chain). It has no known antigen specificity. Per-base qualities were not stored, and no clone one base away is much larger. The data belong to a study of T cell repertoires in cytomegalovirus infection (dated by TCRdb to between 2018 and 2020). For the wider study: Recently identified HLA-C-restricted CMV epitopes, whose presentation resists viral immunomodulation, were targeted by peptide stimulations together with well-studied HLA-B-restricted epitopes. The HLA type of each donor mattered for the analysis, because public TCR beta signatures pointed to carriage of CMV infection along with the matching HLA type.

Sequencing was carried out with an Illumina HiSeq 1500. TCRdb trimmed the raw reads at Q25, called clones with MiXCR and kept productive beta chains. All rows with the same CDR3 protein become a single entry with the most common DNA and genes. Within this sample are approximately 110,000 distinct CDR3 sequences, with under 45% of them counted one time only. Of the sample, roughly 70% is held by the ten largest clones. The intended sense of this specimen's treatment or condition label: in vitro stimulation with specific CMV peptide epitopes to enrich CMV-specific T cells. Study-level results and caveats: In both this cohort and an independent roughly 400-donor cohort, the cumulative frequency of public TCR beta family members distinguished carriers of CMV infection plus the relevant HLA type. In the ex vivo response, HLA-C-restricted CMV-specific TCR beta clonotypes were dominant, and in two of eight donors the single most frequent clonotype came from this HLA-C-restricted group.

The TCR originated in a human donor in good health (CMV status not recorded). Some clones in this sample may be carry-over from other donors' samples. The specimen comprised CD8+ T cells from cultured PBMCs, sampled from culture after CMV antigen stimulation.

DNA sequence: TGTGCCAGCAGACCGGGACACAACTATGGCTACACCTTC. Translated, this gives CASRPGHNYGYTF. The chain employs TRBV9 and TRBJ1-2; TRBD1 is perhaps the D gene, given 6 matching bases. V is pared back by 5 bases and J by 2 bases, with 10 bases lying between the germline termini. From the cysteine up to the phenylalanine, the CDR3 has a length of 13 residues. Only CDR3 DNA is held: 39 bases, read in frame from base 1. Taken from the germline V gene, the CDR1 and CDR2 loops are SGDLS and YYNGEE. Where the CDR3 stops, the reference TRBV9 and TRBJ1-2 genes take over; the full variable domain is DSGVTQTPKHLITATGQRVTLRCSPRSGDLSVYWYQQSLDQGLQFLIQYYNGEERAKGNILERFSAQQFPDLHSELNLSSLELGDSALYFCASRPGHNYGYTFGSGTRLTVV.